What follows is one T cell receptor beta chain and its context. The germline CDR1 and CDR2 sequences are SGHRS and YFSETQ. The CDR3 extends over 14 amino acids. V gave up 0 bases and J gave up 7 bases, with 10 bases separating them. The data originate from a study of long-term antiretroviral therapy in people with HIV. Samples were assayed with immunoSEQ v3.0 at survey level. Sequenced by immunoSEQ multiplex PCR; TCRdb stores in-frame clones only, minus some. The repertoire has tens of thousands of clones, roughly 94% of them found once; the top ten carry 2.5% to 3.5%. The chain employs TRBV5-1 and TRBJ1-4, with D unresolved. Sequencing used unsorted PBMCs, obtained 5.3 years after starting antiretroviral therapy. The clonotype originates from a man between 50 and 59 years old with HIV. CDR3 DNA: TGCGCCAGCAGCTTGGAAGGGTTGGGTGAAAAACTGTTTTTT. This encodes CASSLEGLGEKLFF.